This TCR beta chain was captured in a study of CXCR3-negative and CXCR3-positive naive CD8 T cells. Study conclusions and caveats: Between one naive subset and the other, surface CD5 was comparable, and TCR strength was inferred from TRB CDR3 properties. The majority of assays used fresh PBMCs, and CXCR3 expression partially decreased after cryopreservation.

CD45RO-CCR7+CD27+CD95- cells counted as naive CD8+ T cells. 5' RACE that incorporated UMI labels was used to prepare the TRB cDNA libraries. TCRdb reprocessed the 5' RACE reads; each CDR3 protein has one entry and no DNA is given. The sample includes approximately 74,000 distinct CDR3 sequences. A word on this clonotype: Its antigen is still unknown.

In germline, CDR1 is SQVTM, CDR2 ANQGSEA. This CDR3 has 11 residues. The chain joins TRBV29-1 to TRBJ2-2; the D gene TCRdb calls, TRBD1, cannot be checked with no DNA. Source material: naive CXCR3- CD8+ T cells from blood. The sample's subset: CD45RO-CCR7+CD27+CD95- naive CD8+ T cells lacking CXCR3 (TNR3-). The origin of this receptor is a human donor in good health. Some clones in this sample may be carry-over from other donors' samples. The CDR3 reads CSVLGGGELFF.